This T cell receptor beta chain was found in a study of blood T cell repertoires in COVID-19. Turning to the study itself: COVID-19 samples collected from the United States, Italy and Spain covered acute and convalescent phases.

Authors' data handling: Amplification of reference gene primers provided the estimated nucleated cell counts. The repertoire was sequenced with immunoSEQ multiplex PCR; TCRdb's copy has only in-frame clones and lacks some. That table furnishes V, J and clone size, whereas the DNA furnished D and trimming. The sample holds roughly 51,000 clones, about nine tenths seen once. The origin of this receptor is a woman aged 60 to 75 with active or convalescent COVID-19. Sample: peripheral blood.

CDR3 sequence (DNA): TGTGCCAGCAGCCTCCATGGCACGACCGGTAAAGGTTGGGCAAGGCAGCCCCAGCATTTT. It specifies CASSLHGTTGKGWARQPQHF. The chain combines TRBV14 with TRBJ1-5; D uncertain. The V gene lost 4 bases and the J gene lost 7 bases, with 32 bases spanning the gap. Germline assignment: CDR1 SGHDN and CDR2 FVKESK. The CDR3 loop spans 20 amino acids.